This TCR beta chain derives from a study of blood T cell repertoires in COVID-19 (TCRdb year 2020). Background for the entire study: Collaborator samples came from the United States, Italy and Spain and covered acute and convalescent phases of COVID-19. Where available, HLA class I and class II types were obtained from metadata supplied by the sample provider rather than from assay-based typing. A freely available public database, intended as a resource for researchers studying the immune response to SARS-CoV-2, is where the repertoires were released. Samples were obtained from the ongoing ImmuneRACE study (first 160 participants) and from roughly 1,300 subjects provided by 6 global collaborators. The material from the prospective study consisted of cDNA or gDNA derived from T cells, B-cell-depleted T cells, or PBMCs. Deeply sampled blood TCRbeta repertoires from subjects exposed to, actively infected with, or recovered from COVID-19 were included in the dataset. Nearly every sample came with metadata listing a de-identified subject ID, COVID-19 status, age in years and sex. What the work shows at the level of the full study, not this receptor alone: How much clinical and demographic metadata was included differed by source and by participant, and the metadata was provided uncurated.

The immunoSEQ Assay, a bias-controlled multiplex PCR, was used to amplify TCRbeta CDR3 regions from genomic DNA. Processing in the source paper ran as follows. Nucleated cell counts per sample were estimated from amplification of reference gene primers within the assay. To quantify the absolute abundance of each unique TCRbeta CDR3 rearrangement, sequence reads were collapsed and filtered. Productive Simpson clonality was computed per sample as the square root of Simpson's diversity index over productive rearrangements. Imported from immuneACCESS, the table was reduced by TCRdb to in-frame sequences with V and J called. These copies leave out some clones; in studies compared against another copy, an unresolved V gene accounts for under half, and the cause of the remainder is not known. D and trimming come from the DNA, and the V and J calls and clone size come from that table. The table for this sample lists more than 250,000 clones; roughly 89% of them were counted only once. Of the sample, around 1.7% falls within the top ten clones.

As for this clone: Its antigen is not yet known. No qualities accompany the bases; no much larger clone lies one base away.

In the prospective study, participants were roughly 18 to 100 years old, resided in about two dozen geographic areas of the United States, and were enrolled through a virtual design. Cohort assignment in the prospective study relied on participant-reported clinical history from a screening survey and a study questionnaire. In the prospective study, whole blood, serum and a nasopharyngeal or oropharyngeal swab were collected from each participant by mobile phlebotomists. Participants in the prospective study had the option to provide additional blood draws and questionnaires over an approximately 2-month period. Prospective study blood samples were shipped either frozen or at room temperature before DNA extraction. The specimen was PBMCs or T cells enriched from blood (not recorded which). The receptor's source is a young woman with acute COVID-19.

Read as DNA, the sequence is TGTGCCAGCAGCCGCCTGACTAGCGGCACCGGGGAGCTGTTTTTT. Translated, it gives CASSRLTSGTGELFF. This chain joins TRBV27 to TRBJ2-2, with 9 junctional bases fitting TRBD2. Germline trimming: 6 bases from V, 4 bases from J; junction bases outside gene matches: 6. Per the germline V gene (reference sequence), MNHEY is the CDR1 and SMNVEV is the CDR2. The CDR3 goes from the cysteine to the phenylalanine over 15 residues. Only the CDR3 DNA is retained, 45 bases long and in frame from the first base.